This T cell receptor (beta chain) was sequenced for a study of T cells in Graves' hyperthyroidism and ophthalmopathy (dated by TCRdb to between 2019 and 2020). Regarding the study in general: Peripheral blood was sampled at the time of initial diagnosis, prior to any treatment. TCR V-J signatures able to tell the groups apart were searched for in a discovery cohort of 100 patients, of whom fewer than 45 had Graves' ophthalmopathy and under 65 had stable Graves' hyperthyroidism. Prospective prediction of ophthalmopathy was tested in an independent validation cohort of 18 hyperthyroidism patients and 17 patients who later progressed to ophthalmopathy. The approximately 100 discovery patients were randomly divided into training and test sets at a 7:3 ratio. In several Graves' hyperthyroidism patients, the study also compared T-cell repertoires from thyroid tissue with T-cell repertoires from blood. After blood sampling, hyperthyroidism patients were treated with methimazole at a starting dose of 30 mg daily, and ophthalmopathy patients were treated with high-dose intravenous methylprednisolone. The paper reports TCR Vbeta CDR3 sequencing of fewer than 150 peripheral blood samples: approximately 43 ophthalmopathy, fewer than 80 hyperthyroidism and 17 progressor patients.

Based on the germline V gene, the CDR1 and CDR2 sequences are SQVTM and ANQGSEA. V is pared back by 1 base and J by 2 bases, with 4 bases lying between the germline termini. Taken from cysteine to phenylalanine, the CDR3 has 12 residues. Only the CDR3 portion is preserved as DNA: 36 bases, with reading frame beginning at the first base. In the ophthalmopathy patients, disease was moderately to severely active, with a Clinical Activity Score of 3 or more, a NOSPECS grade of 4 or more, and a duration of less than 3 months. Patients with uncontrolled infections, other autoimmune diseases, pregnancy or lactation were excluded. Clinical symptoms, serum thyroxine and TRAb, thyroid ultrasound, and orbital computed tomography formed the basis for the diagnoses. PBMCs were isolated from roughly 10 ml of fresh peripheral blood by Ficoll-Paque density gradient centrifugation. Total RNA was extracted with Trizol reagent, and quality was checked on an Agilent 2100 Bioanalyzer.

About this clonotype: Its antigen remains undetermined. No base quality values were provided; no much bigger clone lies one nucleotide off.

The TCR beta CDR3 regions were amplified from the RNA transcripts. The TCR CDR3 was subjected to a first round of RT-PCR using the HTBI primer set and the Qiagen OneStep RT-PCR kit. A second multiplex PCR round built the libraries, followed by size selection and purification. Paired-end sequencing of the libraries was performed with 100 bp reads on an Illumina HiSeq2000. The authors' pipeline ran thus. SOAPnuke was used to process the raw data, removing reads that contained adapters or uncalled bases, had a mean Phred below 15, or lacked an exact match to the constant primer or identifier. High-quality paired reads were merged with COPE v1.2.5, and unique nucleotide sequences were defined as clonotypes. MiTCR v1.1 was used to align the clonotypes against IMGT TRBV, TRBD and TRBJ reference segments. The analysis was restricted to V-J combinations with a frequency above 0.0001, which together covered roughly 99% of the repertoires. The TCS score was defined as F50 (clonal expansion) divided by E x V (chaos), with BLOSUM62-based TCRdist calculated between CDR3 peptides within each V-J. Welch's t-statistics and random forest reduced several hundred V-J features to 13, which were used in a naive Bayes classifier (R e1071). TCRdb trimmed public reads at Q25 via fastp, called clones via MiXCR and kept in-frame beta chains. Each CDR3 protein gets just one entry, which takes the most common genes and DNA from the rows behind it. Here the V and J calls rest on TCRdb's processing, not on the authors' analysis. This sample lists approximately 430,000 distinct CDR3 sequences; under 15% were detected once. The top ten clones comprise about 13% of the sample.

General conclusions and limits of the study: Blood samples also contained most of the expanded thyroid clonotypes (frequency above 0.001), which suggests that blood repertoires may reflect thyroid immune responses. During validation, the model predicted progression to ophthalmopathy a median of around six months ahead of onset, with approximately 70% sensitivity and around 72% specificity. Sample size was not statistically predetermined, and investigators were not blinded to group allocation. A 13 V-J signature model separated ophthalmopathy from stable hyperthyroidism, with around 90% sensitivity and 81% to 82% specificity in cross-validation and 80%/75% in testing.

The TCR originated in a man aged 18 to 35 with Graves' ophthalmopathy. This chain is built from TRBV29-1 and TRBJ2-3; a confident D gene designation cannot be given. Sequencing was done on a sample of blood. The CDR3 sequence is CSVEGFTDTQYF. The DNA sequence follows: TGCAGCGTTGAAGGGTTCACAGATACGCAGTATTTT.